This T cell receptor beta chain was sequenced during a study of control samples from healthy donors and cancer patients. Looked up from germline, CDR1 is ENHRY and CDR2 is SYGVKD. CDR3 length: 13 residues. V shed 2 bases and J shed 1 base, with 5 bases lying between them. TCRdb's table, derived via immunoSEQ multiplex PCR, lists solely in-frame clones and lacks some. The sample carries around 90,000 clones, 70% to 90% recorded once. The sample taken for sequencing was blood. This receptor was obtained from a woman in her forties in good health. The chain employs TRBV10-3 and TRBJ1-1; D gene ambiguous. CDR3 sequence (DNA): TGTGCCATCAGTGAGAGAGGGAACACTGAAGCTTTCTTT. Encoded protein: CAISERGNTEAFF.